Below are 16 T cell receptor beta chains sequenced from a single sample in a study of CD8 T cells in Susac syndrome. Reverse transcription of about 0.5 to 1 ug RNA used random hexamers. Using its own MiXCR run on the immunoSEQ multiplex PCR reads, TCRdb lists one record per CDR3 protein. The sample lists tens of thousands of distinct CDR3 sequences; around 94% were seen once. Sequenced sample: CD4+ T cells from PBMCs. The receptors were gathered from a human donor with Susac syndrome.

In DNA, the CDR3 is TGTGCCAGTAGAGAGGGTCTAGCGGGGTACCTTGAGCAGTTCTTC. As protein: CASREGLAGYLEQFF. This chain joins TRBV2 and TRBJ2-1; 9 nucleotides agree with TRBD2. The length of the CDR3 is 15 residues. Germline CDR1 and CDR2: SNHLY and FYNNEI. Trimming took 9 bases from V and 9 from J; bases not matched to a gene: 15.

This chain connects TRBV9 to TRBJ2-5; D gene uncertain. V was clipped by 2 bases and J by 2 bases, with 7 bases between them. Germline V gene data show CDR1 as SGDLS and CDR2 as YYNGEE. CDR3 length: 13 residues. CDR3 coding DNA: TGTGCCAGCAGCGTTACGATGCAAGAGACCCAGTACTTC. As protein: CASSVTMQETQYF. The whole variable domain, remainder taken from reference TRBV9 and TRBJ2-5, is DSGVTQTPKHLITATGQRVTLRCSPRSGDLSVYWYQQSLDQGLQFLIQYYNGEERAKGNILERFSAQQFPDLHSELNLSSLELGDSALYFCASSVTMQETQYFGPGTRLLVL.

V is TRBV20-1 and J is TRBJ2-3; 15 bases agree with TRBD2. The V gene end was trimmed by 3 bases and the J gene end by 0 bases; junction bases not matched to a gene: 4. The CDR3 is made up of 17 amino acids. Looked up from germline, CDR1 is DFQATT and CDR2 is SNEGSKA (reference sequence). The CDR3, as DNA: TGCAGTGCTAGGGGACTAGCGGGGGGTCTTAGCACAGATACGCAGTATTTT. Protein: CSARGLAGGLSTDTQYF.

V is TRBV12-3 or TRBV12-4 and J is TRBJ1-1; D is possibly TRBD1 (5 bases). The CDR3 covers 16 residues. V was trimmed by 7 bases and J by 3 bases, leaving 21 bases between them. The CDR3 protein is CASIPHPMRGDTEAFF. CDR3 nucleotides: TGTGCCAGCATTCCCCACCCGATGAGGGGCGACACTGAAGCTTTCTTT.

The chain is built from TRBV6-1 and TRBJ2-3, with TRBD2 identical over 7 bases. CDR3 length: 13 amino acids. V lost 7 bases and J lost 7; bases outside the gene matches: 8. The germline V gene has CDR1 MNHNS and CDR2 SASEGT. CDR3 in amino acids: CASMREGPNTQYF. The CDR3 DNA reads as TGTGCCAGCATGAGGGAGGGCCCCAATACGCAGTATTTT.

On this clonotype itself: Germline and junction disagree at one end, which may indicate a read error. The chain recombines TRBV28 with TRBJ2-7; no clear D gene. Germline loops: CDR1 MDHEN, CDR2 SYDVKM. The CDR3 sequence is 13 residues long. The CDR3 bases are TGTGCCAGCAGTTTGGGGAATCCCTACGCGCAGTACTTC. Translation: CASSLGNPYAQYF. Variable domain in full (rest from reference TRBV28 and TRBJ2-7): DVKVTQSSRYLVKRTGEKVFLECVQDMDHENMFWYRQDPGLGLRLIYFSYDVKMKEKGDIPEGYSVSREKKERFSLILESASTNQTSMYLCASSLGNPYAQYFGPGTRLTVT.

The chain links TRBV29-1 to TRBJ1-2, with TRBD1 as a possible D gene (5 bases). The germline gives CDR1 SQVTM, CDR2 ANQGSEA. The V and J ends lost 0 bases and 6 bases respectively, with 8 bases between them. The length of the CDR3 is 12 residues. CDR3 residues: CSVEDWDDGYTF. CDR3 nucleotide sequence: TGCAGCGTTGAAGATTGGGACGATGGCTACACCTTC.

The rearrangement uses TRBV5-1 and TRBJ2-7; D is perhaps TRBD1 (5 bases). From germline, CDR1 is SGHRS and CDR2 YFSETQ. The CDR3 is 12 residues long. Trimming stripped 5 bases from V and 0 bases from J, with 6 bases between. The CDR3: CASRGHSYEQYF. CDR3 DNA sequence: TGCGCCAGCAGGGGGCACTCCTACGAGCAGTACTTC.

The chain recombines TRBV7-3 with TRBJ1-6, with D tentatively TRBD1 (5 bases). The CDR3 contains 14 residues. CDR1 SGHTA and CDR2 FQGTGA come from the germline V gene. Trimming removed 0 bases at V and 10 bases at J, with 10 bases between. CDR3 sequence (DNA): TGTGCCAGCAGCTTAACGGGGGATCAGTCACCCCTCCACTTT. Translating it yields CASSLTGDQSPLHF.

The chain employs TRBV4-2 and TRBJ1-2, with D hard to call. The V and J ends lost 0 bases and 5 bases respectively, with 10 bases between them. The CDR3 contains 14 residues. From germline, CDR1 is LGHNA and CDR2 YNFKEQ. In nucleotides, the CDR3 is TGTGCCAGCAGCCAAGAGAGAGCCAGTTATGGCTACACCTTC. Translated, it gives CASSQERASYGYTF.

V and J are TRBV6-5 and TRBJ2-7, with D possibly matching TRBD2 (6 bases). Looked up from germline, CDR1 is MNHEY and CDR2 is SVGAGI. This CDR3 is 17 amino acids long. V dropped 0 bases and J dropped 4 bases, with 19 bases sitting between them. CDR3 DNA sequence: TGTGCCAGCAGTTACTCAACCCCGGCCAGGGCGGGATACGAGCAGTACTTC. Amino acids: CASSYSTPARAGYEQYF.

This clonotype was detected once. V gene TRBV20-1 combines with J gene TRBJ2-3; D is undetermined. This CDR3 is built from 13 residues. V was cut by 3 bases and J by 3 bases, with 10 bases left in between. Germline lookup yields CDR1 DFQATT and CDR2 SNEGSKA (reference sequence). The CDR3 region is CSARPPNTDTQYF. The CDR3 DNA reads as TGCAGTGCTAGGCCCCCCAATACAGATACGCAGTATTTT.

V is TRBV14 and J is TRBJ1-1; D is uncertain. CDR1 SGHDN and CDR2 FVKESK come from the germline V gene. V gave up 0 bases and J gave up 0 bases, with 20 bases separating them. The CDR3 contains 19 residues. CDR3 amino acids: CASSQDTRQRLDLNTEAFF. The CDR3 nucleotides read TGTGCCAGCAGCCAAGATACCCGCCAGAGACTAGACCTGAACACTGAAGCTTTCTTT.

The genes are TRBV3-1 and TRBJ2-7; 8 bases align to TRBD1. V shed 4 bases and J 1 base; nucleotides not matched to a gene: 3. The germline V gene encodes CDR1 LGHDT and CDR2 YNNKEL (reference sequence). CDR3 size: 14 residues. The CDR3 nucleotides are TGTGCCAGCAGCCGTGACAGGGGTTCCTACGAGCAGTACTTC. Protein: CASSRDRGSYEQYF.

The chain carries TRBV15 and TRBJ2-3, with 9 bases lining up with TRBD2. V trimming: 0 bases; J trimming: 3 bases; junction bases outside the gene matches: 4. CDR3 length equals 16 residues. Germline values: CDR1 LNHNV, CDR2 YYDKDF (reference sequence). CDR3 nucleotide sequence: TGTGCCACCAGCAGAGATTGGCTAGCGGGGACAGATACGCAGTATTTT. It translates to CATSRDWLAGTDTQYF. Looking up the rest from reference TRBV15 and TRBJ2-3 gives the full variable domain: DAMVIQNPRYQVTQFGKPVTLSCSQTLNHNVMYWYQQKSSQAPKLLFHYYDKDFNNEADTPDNFQSRRPNTSFCFLDIRSPGLGDTAMYLCATSRDWLAGTDTQYFGPGTRLTVL.

V is TRBV20-1 and J is TRBJ2-5; 8 bases match TRBD2. Germline V gene sequence: CDR1 DFQATT, CDR2 SNEGSKA (reference sequence). The CDR3 has 14 residues. J gave up 2 bases and V 3 bases, and 5 bases lay outside the gene matches. The CDR3: CSASDSGVQETQYF. The CDR3 DNA reads TGCAGTGCTAGTGATAGCGGGGTACAAGAGACCCAGTACTTC.